The rows below give T cell receptor beta chains drawn from one sample of a study of T cell responses to AZD1222 COVID-19 vaccine. Using immunoSEQ multiplex PCR, the repertoire was profiled, and TCRdb retains in-frame clones only, with some absent. The sample includes about 72,000 clones, around 86% of them seen just once. Material: peripheral blood, obtained on day 0 of AZD1222 vaccination. These TCRs come from an adult in good health. Each CDR3 is given with its conserved first and last residue. D genes are given only for firm matches. The size entry is marked missing in some rows and otherwise reads once, few, many or a size class.

>TRBJ2-3|.|13|.|TRBV11-3
TGTGCCAGCAGCTCGCGGACTACAGATACGCAGTATTTT
CASSSRTTDTQYF
>TRBJ1-3|.|14|.|TRBV9
TGTGCCAGCAGCGCCTCTGCCTCTGGAAACACCATATATTTT
CASSASASGNTIYF
>TRBJ2-2|.|18|.|TRBV6-6
TGTGCCAGCAGTCGGGGATGGGGGGAAGGACCGAACACCGGGGAGCTGTTTTTT
CASSRGWGEGPNTGELFF
>TRBJ1-3|.|15|.|TRBV4-1
TGCGCCAGCAGCCAAGGGATGTCCTCTGGAAACACCATATATTTT
CASSQGMSSGNTIYF
>TRBJ1-5|.|15|TRBD1|TRBV9
TGTGCCAGCAGCGTCGGGACAGGGGGCAATCAGCCCCAGCATTTT
CASSVGTGGNQPQHF
>TRBJ2-6|.|17|.|TRBV11-2
TGTGCCAGCAGCATAGGACGACGGGACTCTGGGGCCAACGTCCTGACTTTC
CASSIGRRDSGANVLTF
>TRBJ1-1|.|15|TRBD1|TRBV5-4
TGTGCCAGCAGCTTGTGGTCGACAGGGGGAACTGAAGCTTTCTTT
CASSLWSTGGTEAFF
>TRBJ2-2|.|13|.|TRBV27
TGTGCCAGCAGTCCTACAAACACCGGGGAGCTGTTTTTT
CASSPTNTGELFF
>TRBJ2-7|once|15|.|TRBV9
TGTGCCAGCAGCGTAGAGGCGAGACCCTCCTACGAGCAGTACTTC
CASSVEARPSYEQYF
>TRBJ1-4|.|15|TRBD1|TRBV19
TGTGCCAGCTCGACAGGGGCGGTGACTAATGAAAAACTGTTTTTT
CASSTGAVTNEKLFF
>TRBJ2-4|.|12|.|TRBV2
TGTGCCAGCAAAGACTCCTTGGGCATTCAGTACTTC
CASKDSLGIQYF
>TRBJ1-1|.|13|TRBD1|TRBV3-1/TRBV3-2
TGTGCCAGCAGCCCGGGACAGCTCCAACGAGCTTTCTTT
CASSPGQLQRAFF
>TRBJ2-5|.|14|.|TRBV28
TGTGCCAGCAGTTTGTTTGACGGGGAAGAGACCCAGTACTTC
CASSLFDGEETQYF
>TRBJ1-1|.|16|.|TRBV5-1
TGCGCCAGCAGCTTGCGAGCGGCTTCCATGAACACTGAAGCTTTCTTT
CASSLRAASMNTEAFF
>TRBJ1-2|.|12|.|TRBV6-2/TRBV6-3
TGTGCCAGCAGTTCCTCAGGGAGAGGCTACACCTTC
CASSSSGRGYTF
>TRBJ2-4|.|15|.|TRBV10-1
TGCGCCAGCACCAAATTAACTGAAGCCAAAAACATTCAGTACTTC
CASTKLTEAKNIQYF
>TRBJ2-5|.|17|.|TRBV3-1/TRBV3-2
TGTGCCAGCAGCCAAGATCAGGATAGCCCGTACCAAGAGACCCAGTACTTC
CASSQDQDSPYQETQYF
>TRBJ2-5|few|13|.|TRBV6-5
TGTGCCAGCAGTTACGAGGTCCAAGAGACCCAGTACTTC
CASSYEVQETQYF
>TRBJ1-1|.|15|.|TRBV7-9
TGTGCCAGCAGCTTAGTCGGTCAGGGTGGAACTGAAGCTTTCTTT
CASSLVGQGGTEAFF
>TRBJ1-6|.|16|.|TRBV10-3
TGTGCCATCAGTAACCAAAAGGGGGGCCTCCATTCACCCCTCCACTTT
CAISNQKGGLHSPLHF
>TRBJ1-3|.|16|.|TRBV3-1/TRBV3-2
TGTGCCAGTGGAAGATCGGACATCAGCTCTGGAAACACCATATATTTT
CASGRSDISSGNTIYF
>TRBJ1-1|.|14|TRBD1|TRBV2
TGTGCCAGCGGCGCGACAGGGACGAACACTGAAGCTTTCTTT
CASGATGTNTEAFF
>TRBJ1-1|once|11|.|TRBV6-2/TRBV6-3
TGTGCCAGCAGTTACAAGGTTGAAGCTTTCTTT
CASSYKVEAFF
>TRBJ2-7|.|14|.|TRBV9
TGTGCCAGCAGCGTAGAACAGGGAACCTACGAGCAGTACTTC
CASSVEQGTYEQYF
>TRBJ2-7|.|13|TRBD1|TRBV3-1/TRBV3-2
TGTGCCAGCAGCGGGGACAGGGTCCACGAGCAGTACTTC
CASSGDRVHEQYF
>TRBJ2-2|.|16|.|TRBV6-2/TRBV6-3
TGTGCCAGCAGTTCAAACAGAAGGACAAACACCGGGGAGCTGTTTTTT
CASSSNRRTNTGELFF
>TRBJ1-1|.|11|.|TRBV12-3/TRBV12-4
TGTGCCAGCGGGGCCCCAAATGAAGCTTTCTTT
CASGAPNEAFF
>TRBJ2-7|.|15|TRBD2|TRBV27
TGTGCCAGCAGTCCCGGGACTAGCGGGGGCGGAGAGCAGTACTTC
CASSPGTSGGGEQYF
>TRBJ1-3|.|17|.|TRBV3-1/TRBV3-2
TGTGCCAGCAGCCAGCGAAACATGGGGGGTTCTGGAAACACCATATATTTT
CASSQRNMGGSGNTIYF
>TRBJ1-1|.|15|TRBD1|TRBV3-1/TRBV3-2
TGTGCCAGCAGCAAAGGACAGGGGGCGAGAACTGAAGCTTTCTTT
CASSKGQGARTEAFF
>TRBJ1-1|.|12|.|TRBV6-5
TGTGCCAGCAGTTACATGGGCACTGAAGCTTTCTTT
CASSYMGTEAFF
>TRBJ1-2|.|13|.|TRBV19
TGTGCCAGTAGTATCCTCTACGGGGACGGCTACACCTTC
CASSILYGDGYTF
>TRBJ2-2|.|13|.|TRBV5-4
TGTGCCAGCAGCTTGGGAGGGTACGGGGAGCTGTTTTTT
CASSLGGYGELFF
>TRBJ1-2|.|14|.|TRBV5-6
TGTGCCAGCAGGTCCACAGAGACATCAGGCACCTACACCTTC
CASRSTETSGTYTF
>TRBJ2-7|.|14|.|TRBV4-1
TGCGCCAGCAGCCAGATGGACGGTAGCTACGAGCAGTACTTC
CASSQMDGSYEQYF
>TRBJ1-3|.|14|.|TRBV15
TGTGCCACCAGCAGAGAAACATCCGGAAACACCATATATTTT
CATSRETSGNTIYF
>TRBJ1-4|.|17|.|TRBV11-2
TGTGCCAGCAGCTTCAACCTAAGGACAGAGGTAAATGAAAAACTGTTTTTT
CASSFNLRTEVNEKLFF
>TRBJ2-7|.|11|.|TRBV19
TGTGCCAGCAACCTTTCCTACGAGCAGTACTTC
CASNLSYEQYF
>TRBJ1-4|.|15|.|TRBV7-8
TGTGCCAGCAGCTTAGCGCATGGGGGCGGGGAAAAACTGTTTTTT
CASSLAHGGGEKLFF
>TRBJ1-2|.|14|.|TRBV7-3
TGTGCCAGCAGCCCCACAGGAGCACCCTATGGCTACACCTTC
CASSPTGAPYGYTF
>TRBJ1-1|.|18|TRBD1|TRBV27
TGTGCCAGCAGTTTATCGGGACAGGGGGTATCCGTGAACACTGAAGCTTTCTTT
CASSLSGQGVSVNTEAFF